The table lists the clone carrying this T cell receptor beta chain with a few counts. The antigen remains undetermined. This entry is derived from a study of blood T cells in healthy people across ages. Study-wide results and limits: More naive CD4+ cells and higher diversity were found in long-lived than in aged donors.

A J-beta primer mix and a sample-barcoded 5' primer were used in a second PCR of roughly 6 to 11 cycles. The authors tagged each cDNA molecule using a template-switch adaptor with 12 random nucleotides. Each sample provided no less than 2.5 million CDR3-containing paired-end reads. TCRdb re-called the 5' RACE reads with MiXCR, one entry per CDR3 protein. The data contain approximately 290,000 distinct CDR3 sequences, around 27% of them singletons. V was pared by 4 bases and J by 0 bases, with 15 bases of the junction left unmatched. Germline CDR1 is SGHTA and CDR2 is FQGNSA. The CDR3 consists of 18 residues.

This receptor was obtained from a woman in her 70s in good health. The sequenced sample was blood. This chain links TRBV7-2 with TRBJ2-7; 7 nucleotides align to TRBD1. In nucleotides, the CDR3 is TGTGCCAGCAGCTCTCATCCATGGGACAGTCGAAGCTCCTACGAGCAGTACTTC. Amino acids: CASSSHPWDSRSSYEQYF.